This T cell receptor (beta chain) was sequenced in a study of blood T cell repertoires in COVID-19 (dated by TCRdb to the early 2020s). Turning to the overall study: Samples from collaborators originated in the United States, Italy and Spain and spanned both the acute and convalescent phases of COVID-19. The sample metadata nearly always contained a de-identified subject ID, COVID-19 status, age in years and sex. The repertoires were made available in a free public database intended to serve as a resource for research on the immune response to SARS-CoV-2. The prospective study material was composed of cDNA or gDNA derived from T cells, B-cell-depleted T cells, or PBMCs. Deeply sampled blood TCRbeta repertoires from subjects exposed to, actively infected with, or recovered from COVID-19 were included in the dataset. The samples were drawn from two sources: the first 160 participants of the ongoing ImmuneRACE study, and 1,200 or so subjects contributed by 6 global collaborators. Where available, HLA class I and class II types were taken from metadata supplied by the sample provider and were not determined by assay-based typing.

This clone was counted between two and nine times. The target of this receptor is not known. The input lacks base qualities; no much larger clone sits a single base away. The immunoSEQ Assay, a bias-controlled multiplex PCR, was used to amplify TCRbeta CDR3 regions from genomic DNA. The paper's data handling went like this. Nucleated cell counts per sample were estimated from amplification of reference gene primers within the assay. Sequence reads were collapsed and filtered to measure the absolute abundance of every unique TCRbeta CDR3 rearrangement. For each sample, productive Simpson clonality was calculated as the square root of Simpson's diversity index over productive rearrangements. The table comes from immuneACCESS by way of TCRdb, which keeps in-frame sequences with V and J called. Part of the clones is missing from these tables; in studies checked, under half for an unresolved V gene and the rest for unknown reasons. Clone size and the V and J calls come from that table; the DNA yielded D and trimming. The sample profile shows 70,000 to 100,000 clones; about 80% of them were found once. The top ten clones comprise 3.5% to 4.5% of the sample.

Looking up the germline V gene yields CDR1 MGHRA and CDR2 YSYEKL. V and J are trimmed by 4 bases and 2 bases, and the gene matches miss 9 bases of the junction. From cysteine to phenylalanine, the CDR3 is 16 amino acids long. Only the CDR3 DNA is retained, 48 bases long and in frame from the first base. Collaborating institutions collected whole blood in K2EDTA tubes following their own protocols. For TCRbeta analysis, collaborators shipped samples as frozen whole blood, isolated PBMCs, or DNA extracted from either of those sample types. General conclusions and limits of the study: How much clinical and demographic metadata was included differed by source and by participant, and the metadata was provided uncurated.

The sequence was collected from a woman aged 45-65 years with acute or convalescent COVID-19. The sample taken for sequencing was peripheral blood. The chain couples TRBV4-1 to TRBJ2-7, and 9 junctional nucleotides match TRBD1. In nucleotide form, the sequence is TGCGCCAGCAGCCTCCAACCGGGACAGGGTCCCTACGAGCAGTACTTC. Translated, it reads CASSLQPGQGPYEQYF.